The 28 T cell receptor beta chains below were found in one sample sequenced in a study of a mutant IDH1 vaccine in newly diagnosed glioma. Profiled with immunoSEQ multiplex PCR; TCRdb holds only in-frame clones, not every one. The sample has about 51,000 clones, around three quarters seen once; the top ten hold over 1.5%. The time point here: baseline, week 1 (first vaccination visit). Specified treatment: pre-vaccination baseline after standard-of-care therapy. The sample consisted of PBMCs, taken from a glioma patient treated with radiotherapy, temozolomide or both. These receptors all stem from a woman aged 40 to 50 with glioma.

The V and J genes are TRBV6-5 and TRBJ1-3; 7 bases line up with TRBD1. V trimming: 5 bases; J trimming: 3 bases; junction bases outside the gene matches: 7. Per the germline V gene, CDR1 is MNHEY and CDR2 is SVGAGI. This CDR3 spans 15 amino acids. The CDR3 coding sequence is TGTGCCAGCAGTAGACAGGGAATGAGTGGAAACACCATATATTTT. Protein sequence: CASSRQGMSGNTIYF.

The genes are TRBV30 and TRBJ2-3; either TRBD1 or TRBD2 may fit D (5 bases each). CDR3 length equals 14 residues. V was clipped by 4 bases and J by 2 bases, with 13 bases between them. CDR1 and CDR2 from the germline V gene are GTSNPN and SVGIG (reference sequence). In nucleotides, the CDR3 is TGTGCCTGGACCTTGAGGGGCCCCACAGATACGCAGTATTTT. Its translation is CAWTLRGPTDTQYF. The variable domain in full, with the rest retrieved from reference TRBV30 and TRBJ2-3, is SQTIHQWPATLVQPVGSPLSLECTVEGTSNPNLYWYRQAAGRGLQLLFYSVGIGQISSEVPQNLSASRPQDRQFILSSKKLLLSDSGFYLCAWTLRGPTDTQYFGPGTRLTVL.

The V call is TRBV29-1, the J call TRBJ1-5; D is undetermined. CDR3 length: 14 amino acids. Trimming cost V 2 bases and J 4 bases, with 12 bases left between them. The germline V gene has CDR1 SQVTM and CDR2 ANQGSEA. CDR3 loop: CSVEFPGNNQPQHF. The CDR3 DNA is TGCAGCGTTGAATTTCCGGGGAATAATCAGCCCCAGCATTTT. The complete variable domain, with remaining parts taken from reference TRBV29-1 and TRBJ1-5, reads SAVISQKPSRDICQRGTSLTIQCQVDSQVTMMFWYRQQPGQSLTLIATANQGSEATYESGFVIDKFPISRPNLTFSTLTVSNMSPEDSSIYLCSVEFPGNNQPQHFGDGTRLSIL.

This chain links TRBV11-2 with TRBJ2-7; D is ambiguous. V lost 4 bases and J 5 bases, leaving 15 bases between the germline ends. Germline-derived CDR1 and CDR2 are SGHAT and FQNNGV. This CDR3 has 14 amino acids. CDR3 sequence reads: CASSSFEQPDEQYF. CDR3 in DNA: TGTGCCAGCAGCTCCTTCGAGCAGCCCGACGAGCAGTACTTC. Together with reference TRBV11-2 and TRBJ2-7, the CDR3 gives the full variable domain: EAGVAQSPRYKIIEKRQSVAFWCNPISGHATLYWYQQILGQGPKLLIQFQNNGVVDDSQLPKDRFSAERLKGVDSTLKIQPAKLEDSAVYLCASSSFEQPDEQYFGPGTRLTVT.

This chain connects TRBV30 to TRBJ1-6; unclear D gene. Germline V gene lookup returns CDR1 GTSNPN and CDR2 SVGIG (reference sequence). The germline V and J ends were trimmed by 5 bases and 10 bases, with 9 bases remaining between them. CDR3 length: 11 residues. The CDR3 DNA is TGTGCCTGGGGCGTCCAATCACCCCTCCACTTT. Encoded protein: CAWGVQSPLHF.

V and J are TRBV14 and TRBJ2-7, with D perhaps TRBD2 (5 bases). The CDR3 runs 13 residues. Trimming cost V 3 bases and J 5 bases, with 11 bases left between them. CDR1 is SGHDN and CDR2 is FVKESK in the germline V gene. The CDR3 sequence: CASSHFGDDEQYF. In nucleotides, the CDR3 is TGTGCCAGCAGCCATTTCGGGGATGACGAGCAGTACTTC.

The V call is TRBV13, the J call TRBJ2-3; D is uncertain. Germline-derived CDR1 and CDR2 are PRHDT and FYEKMQ (reference sequence). This CDR3 has 14 residues. Trimming took 0 bases from V and 3 from J, leaving 7 bases between them. The CDR3: CASSLGAFTDTQYF. The CDR3 DNA is TGTGCCAGCAGCTTAGGCGCGTTTACAGATACGCAGTATTTT.

The chain couples TRBV5-1 to TRBJ2-7, with 7 bases fitting TRBD1. J gave up 3 bases and V 0 bases, and 3 bases lay outside the gene matches. The CDR3 has 14 residues. Germline CDR1 and CDR2: SGHRS and YFSETQ. CDR3 sequence: CASSLGQGYYEQYF. CDR3 nucleotides: TGCGCCAGCAGCTTGGGACAGGGTTACTACGAGCAGTACTTC.

The chain joins TRBV9 to TRBJ2-5; D perhaps matches TRBD2 (6 bases). The CDR3 is 13 residues long. Per germline, CDR1 SGDLS and CDR2 YYNGEE. V lost 1 base and J lost 5, with 9 bases in between. The CDR3 spells CASSVIGGETQYF. CDR3 bases: TGTGCCAGCAGCGTAATTGGGGGGGAGACCCAGTACTTC.

In DNA, the CDR3 is TGTGCCAGCAGCCTTAAGGGGGGCTTCATGAACACTGAAGCTTTCTTT. Protein sequence: CASSLKGGFMNTEAFF. This chain links TRBV14 with TRBJ1-1, with D perhaps matching TRBD1 (6 bases). CDR3 size: 16 residues. Trimming took 4 bases from V and 0 from J, leaving 15 bases between them. Germline V lookup: CDR1 SGHDN, CDR2 FVKESK.

The chain links TRBV2 to TRBJ2-7; D could derive from TRBD1 or TRBD2 (5 bases each). This CDR3 contains 12 residues. V lost 5 bases, J lost 5 bases, and 10 bases lay in between. CDR1 is SNHLY and CDR2 is FYNNEI in the germline V gene. CDR3 amino acids: CASSPGRDEQYF. DNA of the CDR3: TGTGCCAGCAGTCCGGGACGCGACGAGCAGTACTTC.

This clone has a single count. Relative to the germline gene, one junction end is altered; a read error may explain this. The chain uses TRBV7-7 and TRBJ2-5; 8 bases agree with TRBD1. Germline values: CDR1 SSHAT, CDR2 FNYEAQ (reference sequence). This CDR3 has 14 residues. CDR3 region: CASSSSDRAETQYF. The CDR3 DNA reads as TGTGCTAGCAGCTCCTCGGACAGGGCAGAGACCCAGTACTTC.

The chain recombines TRBV18 with TRBJ2-7; D is perhaps TRBD2 (6 bases). V lost 2 bases and J 3 bases, leaving 11 bases between the germline ends. CDR3 length: 14 amino acids. Germline CDR1 KGHSH, CDR2 LQKENI. This chain's CDR3 is CASSPTAGVYEQYF. The DNA for the CDR3 is TGTGCCAGCTCACCAACAGCGGGTGTCTACGAGCAGTACTTC. The whole variable domain, remainder taken from reference TRBV18 and TRBJ2-7, is NAGVMQNPRHLVRRRGQEARLRCSPMKGHSHVYWYRQLPEEGLKFMVYLQKENIIDESGMPKERFSAEFPKEGPSILRIQQVVRGDSAAYFCASSPTAGVYEQYFGPGTRLTVT.

As DNA, the CDR3 is TGTGCCAGCAGCTTAGTGGGGGGGCCAAGGGGGTTAAATGAGCAGTTCTTC. Its protein product is CASSLVGGPRGLNEQFF. The J gene is TRBJ2-1, the V gene TRBV7-9; D is possibly TRBD2 (7 bases). Trimming removed 1 base from V and 7 bases from J, with 20 bases in between. Germline V gene sequence: CDR1 SEHNR, CDR2 FQNEAQ (reference sequence). The CDR3 length is 17 residues.

This clone appeared a few times. The chain carries TRBV12-5 and TRBJ1-3; D is uncertain. The CDR3 consists of 14 residues. The germline V gene encodes CDR1 LGHNT and CDR2 FRNRAP. V lost 7 bases, J lost 1 base, and 11 bases lay in between. CDR3 loop: CASEKDGSGNTIYF. The CDR3, as DNA: TGTGCTAGTGAAAAAGACGGTTCTGGAAACACCATATATTTT.

The chain has TRBV6-4 and TRBJ2-2; 7 bases match TRBD1. This CDR3 is built from 16 residues. Germline V gene sequence: CDR1 MRHNA, CDR2 SNTAGT. The ends lost 0 bases at V and 3 bases at J; junction bases unmatched: 4. The CDR3 region is CASSDSNRGDTGELFF. The CDR3 nucleotides read TGTGCCAGCAGTGACTCGAACAGGGGTGACACCGGGGAGCTGTTTTTT.

V is TRBV30 and J is TRBJ2-3; D uncertain. The CDR3 length is 13 residues. Germline CDR1 GTSNPN, CDR2 SVGIG (reference sequence). V lost 4 bases and J lost 4, with 12 bases in between. Written as DNA, the CDR3 is TGTGCCTGGACCTCCCGACGGGCAGATACGCAGTATTTT. Translation gives CAWTSRRADTQYF.

The J gene is TRBJ1-1, the V gene TRBV5-1; a possible D gene is TRBD1 (5 bases). Germline CDR1 reads SGHRS; CDR2 reads YFSETQ. The CDR3 has 15 amino acids. The V end lost 0 bases, the J end lost 11 bases, and 20 bases lay between the germline ends. Here the CDR3 reads CASSLGVGAPAEAFF. The CDR3 DNA follows: TGCGCCAGCAGCTTGGGGGTTGGGGCTCCTGCGGAGGCTTTCTTT.

The V gene is TRBV19, the J gene TRBJ1-2; 7 bases align to TRBD1. This CDR3 contains 18 residues. CDR1 and CDR2 (germline): LNHDA, SQIVND (reference sequence). The V and J ends lost 0 bases and 1 base, in that order; junction bases with no gene match: 11. Written as DNA, the CDR3 is TGTGCCAGTAGTATAGAGGGGCCCGGACAGGCGAATAACTATGGCTACACCTTC. This codes for CASSIEGPGQANNYGYTF.

This clone was detected once. The V and J genes are TRBV9 and TRBJ2-2; D may be TRBD2 (5 bases). The V end was cut by 3 bases, the J end by 8 bases, with 5 bases between. CDR3 length equals 11 residues. Germline-derived CDR1 and CDR2 are SGDLS and YYNGEE. The CDR3 region is CASSGGGELFF. The CDR3 DNA is TGTGCCAGCAGCGGAGGGGGGGAGCTGTTTTTT. Variable domain in full (rest from reference TRBV9 and TRBJ2-2): DSGVTQTPKHLITATGQRVTLRCSPRSGDLSVYWYQQSLDQGLQFLIQYYNGEERAKGNILERFSAQQFPDLHSELNLSSLELGDSALYFCASSGGGELFFGEGSRLTVL.

Only a few counts were recorded for this clone. V usage is TRBV7-9 and J usage is TRBJ1-6, with 9 bases lining up with TRBD1. The V and J ends lost 3 bases and 6 bases, in that order; junction bases with no gene match: 3. There are 15 residues in the CDR3. CDR1 is SEHNR, CDR2 FQNEAQ, per germline (reference sequence). The CDR3: CASSFQDRGNSPLHF. In nucleotides, the CDR3 is TGTGCCAGCAGCTTCCAGGACAGGGGTAATTCACCCCTCCACTTT.

V usage is TRBV6-6 and J usage is TRBJ2-7; 9 bases fit TRBD1. The V gene end was trimmed by 6 bases and the J gene end by 6 bases; junction bases not matched to a gene: 6. The CDR3 runs 13 residues. Germline-derived CDR1 and CDR2 are MNHNY and SVGAGI (reference sequence). CDR3 loop: CASRRGQGSEQYF. CDR3 sequence (DNA): TGTGCCAGCAGGCGTGGACAGGGGAGCGAGCAGTACTTC.

The chain uses TRBV15 and TRBJ1-4, with D maybe TRBD1 (6 bases). Deletions cut 2 bases from V and 1 base from J, with 8 bases between. CDR3 length: 15 residues. CDR1 and CDR2 (germline): LNHNV, YYDKDF (reference sequence). In DNA form, the CDR3 reads TGTGCCACCAGCAGATTCAGGGGAACTAATGAAAAACTGTTTTTT. This gives the protein CATSRFRGTNEKLFF.

V gene TRBV2 combines with J gene TRBJ2-3; D is undetermined. The CDR3 covers 11 residues. The germline V gene encodes CDR1 SNHLY and CDR2 FYNNEI. V was clipped by 7 bases and J by 4 bases, with 6 bases between them. The DNA for the CDR3 is TGTGCCAGCATAGAGTCAGATACGCAGTATTTT. This gives the protein CASIESDTQYF.

This clone showed up just once. The chain joins TRBV4-2 to TRBJ1-2; D gene uncertain. CDR1 is LGHNA, CDR2 YNFKEQ, per germline. Trimming took off 0 bases at V and 1 base at J, with 12 bases between the two ends. CDR3 size: 16 residues. CDR3 bases: TGTGCCAGCAGCCAAGATCACGCAGCTCTTAACTATGGCTACACCTTC. Translated: CASSQDHAALNYGYTF.

This clone has only a few counts. This chain uses TRBV2 with TRBJ1-1; perhaps TRBD1 as D (6 bases). CDR3 length equals 13 residues. V was trimmed by 7 bases and J by 3 bases, leaving 12 bases between them. Germline CDR1 SNHLY, CDR2 FYNNEI. The CDR3 here is CASTGERDTEAFF. CDR3 in DNA: TGTGCCAGCACAGGGGAAAGAGACACTGAAGCTTTCTTT.

The genes are TRBV7-2 and TRBJ2-4; 16 nucleotides match TRBD2. The CDR3 length is 18 residues. The junction had 5 bases not matched to a gene; V was cut back by 5 bases and J by 1 base. Germline V gene data show CDR1 as SGHTA and CDR2 as FQGNSA. Written as DNA, the CDR3 is TGTGCCAGCAGCCGGGGACTAGCGGGGGGGCCGGCCAAAAACATTCAGTACTTC. This translates into CASSRGLAGGPAKNIQYF.

The rearrangement uses TRBV19 and TRBJ2-5; D call uncertain. The CDR3 is 12 residues long. CDR1 LNHDA and CDR2 SQIVND come from the germline V gene (reference sequence). Trimming left V 6 bases short and J 1 base short, with 6 bases between. CDR3 DNA sequence: TGTGCCAGTAGCGGGTTCCAAGAGACCCAGTACTTC. It specifies CASSGFQETQYF.